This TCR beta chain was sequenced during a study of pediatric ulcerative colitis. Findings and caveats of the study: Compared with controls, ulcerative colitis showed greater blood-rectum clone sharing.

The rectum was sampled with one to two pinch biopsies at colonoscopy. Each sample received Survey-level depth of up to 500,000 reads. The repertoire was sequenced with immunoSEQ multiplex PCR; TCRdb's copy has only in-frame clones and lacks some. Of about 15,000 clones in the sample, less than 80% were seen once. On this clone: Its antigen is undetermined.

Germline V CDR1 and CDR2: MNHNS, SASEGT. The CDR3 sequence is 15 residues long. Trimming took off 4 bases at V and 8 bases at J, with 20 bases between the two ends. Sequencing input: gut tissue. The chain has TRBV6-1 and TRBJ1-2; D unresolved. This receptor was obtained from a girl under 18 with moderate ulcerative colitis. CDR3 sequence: CASSAQPGGVVGYTF. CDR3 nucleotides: TGTGCCAGCAGTGCCCAACCAGGAGGAGTGGTCGGCTACACCTTC.